This T cell receptor (beta chain) comes out of a study of T cell responses to AZD1222 COVID-19 vaccine (dated by TCRdb to the early 2020s). Some background on the complete study: AZD1222 recipients given second doses at about 4 weeks or at about 12 weeks were pooled, since spike-specific TCR depth and breadth were not found to differ between the two schedules. TCR sequencing covered roughly 230 trial participants: 207 given two doses of AZD1222 and approximately 25 given two doses of MenACWY control vaccine. Enrollment into the trials was organized by age into subgroups of 18-55, 56-69 and 70-plus years, and those subgroups contained around 150, 28 and 57 TCR-sequenced participants, respectively. Findings and caveats that apply to the study as a whole: After two AZD1222 doses, spike-specific TCR breadth and depth were significantly higher than at day 0 and than in MenACWY recipients. The whole spike protein was spanned by vaccine-associated CD4 TCRs, and dominant responses were seen in regions 160-218 and 743-854. Because no samples from the day 14 peak response were available, repertoires could be characterized only after the peak T cell response. Most participants were white British and females outnumbered males, and the authors suggested that clonal diversity may have been underestimated. Only five or six AZD1222 recipients were SARS-CoV-2 seropositive at baseline, limiting conclusions about previously exposed vaccinees. Reportedly, almost half of the unique spike-specific TCRs recognized epitopes lying outside the regions that are mutated in the B.1.351 and B.1.1.7 variants. In the small 56-69-year group, the increase in depth fell short of significance, most likely because of low power.

A note on this clone: Its antigen is currently not known. No quality values exist for individual bases; no much larger clone is one base distant.

The CDR3 regions of human TCRbeta chains were analyzed by immunosequencing. As for the original processing: TCRs in the repertoires were compared against a reference library of SARS-CoV-2-specific TCRs that had been generated with the MIRA antigen-specificity platform. Breadth meant the fraction of unique TCRs that were SARS-CoV-2-associated, whereas depth meant the fraction of total T cells that were SARS-CoV-2-associated. Using the MIRA data, each spike-specific TCR was mapped to the spike region that the TCR reacts to and placed in a CD4 or CD8 class. Log10-transformed breadth and depth values were compared by one-way ANOVA with Sidak's multiple comparisons tests. Not all clones reach the TCRdb copy of this immuneACCESS table, which keeps in-frame sequences only. Checked studies attribute under half of the gap to unresolved V genes and leave the rest unexplained. Clone size and V and J calls were adopted from that table, with D and trimming inferred from the DNA. A total of 120,000 or so clones appear in this sample, approximately 90% of them only once. The ten largest clones capture 1.1% of the sample.

The sample's time point label is to be understood as: baseline before first vaccination. Samples from vaccinated people were obtained from the UK trials COV001 and COV002, which included a single-blind randomized controlled phase 2/3 trial of AZD1222 (ChAdOx1 nCoV-19) in healthy adults. For TCRbeta chain sequencing, PBMC samples were collected from trial participants at day 0 and at day 28 after the second dose. The germline V gene (reference sequence) specifies SGHNT as CDR1 and YYREEE as CDR2. Trimming costs V 4 bases and J 4 bases, and their ends lie 14 bases apart. Reading from cysteine to phenylalanine, the CDR3 counts 14 amino acids. Only the CDR3 DNA stays, 42 bases, in frame from base 1.

This receptor was identified in an adult in good health. Sequencing was performed on peripheral blood, taken on day 0 of AZD1222 vaccination. In this chain, TRBV5-4 is recombined with TRBJ1-1; no D segment can be confidently identified. The DNA sequence is as follows: TGTGCCAGCAGCGGAGACATCGTGGGCACTGAAGCTTTCTTT. Its translation reads: CASSGDIVGTEAFF. The full variable domain, with segments outside the CDR3 supplied by the reference TRBV5-4 and TRBJ1-1 proteins, appears as ETGVTQSPTHLIKTRGQQVTLRCSSQSGHNTVSWYQQALGQGPQFIFQYYREEENGRGNFPPRFSGLQFPNYSSELNVNALELDDSALYLCASSGDIVGTEAFFGQGTRLTVV.